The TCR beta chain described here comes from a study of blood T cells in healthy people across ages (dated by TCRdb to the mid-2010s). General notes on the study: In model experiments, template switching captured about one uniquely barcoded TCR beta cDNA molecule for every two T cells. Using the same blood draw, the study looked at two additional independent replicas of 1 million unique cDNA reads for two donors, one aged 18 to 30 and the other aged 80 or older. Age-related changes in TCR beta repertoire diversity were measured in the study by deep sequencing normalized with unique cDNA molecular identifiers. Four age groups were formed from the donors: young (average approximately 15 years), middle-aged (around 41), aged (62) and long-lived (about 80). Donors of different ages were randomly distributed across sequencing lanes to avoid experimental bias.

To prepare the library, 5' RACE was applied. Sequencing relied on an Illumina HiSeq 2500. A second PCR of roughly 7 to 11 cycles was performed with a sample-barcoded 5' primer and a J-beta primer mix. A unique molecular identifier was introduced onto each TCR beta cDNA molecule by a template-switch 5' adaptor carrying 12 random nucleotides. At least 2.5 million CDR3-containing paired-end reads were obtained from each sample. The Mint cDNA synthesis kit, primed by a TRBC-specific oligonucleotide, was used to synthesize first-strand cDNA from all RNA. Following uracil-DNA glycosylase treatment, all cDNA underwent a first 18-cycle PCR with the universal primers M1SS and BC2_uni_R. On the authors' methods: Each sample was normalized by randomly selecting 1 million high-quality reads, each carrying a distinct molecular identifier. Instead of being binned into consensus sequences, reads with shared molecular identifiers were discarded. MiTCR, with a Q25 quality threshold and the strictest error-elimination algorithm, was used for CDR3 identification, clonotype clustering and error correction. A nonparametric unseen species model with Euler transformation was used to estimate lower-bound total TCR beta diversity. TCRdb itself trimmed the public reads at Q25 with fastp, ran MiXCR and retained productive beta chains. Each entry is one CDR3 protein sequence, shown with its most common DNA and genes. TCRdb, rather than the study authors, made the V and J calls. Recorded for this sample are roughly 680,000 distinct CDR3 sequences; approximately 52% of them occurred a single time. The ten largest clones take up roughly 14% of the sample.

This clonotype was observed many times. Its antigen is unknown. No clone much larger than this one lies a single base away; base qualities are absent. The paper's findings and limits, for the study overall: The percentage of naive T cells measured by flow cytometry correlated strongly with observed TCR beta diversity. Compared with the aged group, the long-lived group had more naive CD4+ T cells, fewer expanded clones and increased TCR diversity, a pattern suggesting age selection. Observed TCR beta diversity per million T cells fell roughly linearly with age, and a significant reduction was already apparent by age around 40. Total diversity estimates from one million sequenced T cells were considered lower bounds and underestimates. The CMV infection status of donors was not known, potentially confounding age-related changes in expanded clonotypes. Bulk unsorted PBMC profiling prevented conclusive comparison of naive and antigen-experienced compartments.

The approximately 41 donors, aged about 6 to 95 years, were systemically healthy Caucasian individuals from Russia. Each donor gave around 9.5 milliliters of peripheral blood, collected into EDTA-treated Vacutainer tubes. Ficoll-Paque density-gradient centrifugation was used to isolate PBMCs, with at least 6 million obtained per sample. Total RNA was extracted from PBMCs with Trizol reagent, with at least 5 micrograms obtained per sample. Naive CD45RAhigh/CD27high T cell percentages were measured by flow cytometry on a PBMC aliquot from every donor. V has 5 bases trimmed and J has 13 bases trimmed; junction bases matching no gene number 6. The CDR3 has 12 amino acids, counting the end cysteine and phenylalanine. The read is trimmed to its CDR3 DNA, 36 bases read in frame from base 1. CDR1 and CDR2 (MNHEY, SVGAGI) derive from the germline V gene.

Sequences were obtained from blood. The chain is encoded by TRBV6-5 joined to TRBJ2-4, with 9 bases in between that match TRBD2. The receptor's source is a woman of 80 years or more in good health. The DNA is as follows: TGTGCCAGCAGTCAACTCAGCGGGAGGCAGTACTTC. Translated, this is CASSQLSGRQYF.